Listed below are T cell receptor beta chains from one sample, sequenced in a study of shared clonotypes between healthy human individuals. Assay used: immunoSEQ multiplex PCR; TCRdb lists only in-frame clones, some missing. The data hold 950,000 to 1,100,000 clones, with roughly 80% observed a single time. The sample consisted of memory CD4+ T cells sorted from blood. These receptors were taken from a man aged 18 to 29 in good health. The CDR3 runs from the conserved cysteine through the conserved F or W. The D gene is left open where the match is weak. Some rows mark clone size as missing; the rest say once, few, many or name a class of expanded clone.

clone size: NA
V gene: TRBV7-2
D gene: NA
J gene: TRBJ1-3
CDR3 DNA: TGTGCCAGCAGCTGGGCGGGAGGCTACTCTGGAAACACCATATATTTT
CDR3 protein: CASSWAGGYSGNTIYF

clone size: NA
V gene: TRBV5-6
D gene: NA
J gene: TRBJ1-2
CDR3 DNA: TGTGCCAGCAGCTTGATCACCAGGGTGATCACCGGCTACACCTTC
CDR3 protein: CASSLITRVITGYTF

clone size: NA
V gene: TRBV6-6
D gene: NA
J gene: TRBJ1-1
CDR3 DNA: TGTGCCAGCAGTTACGGTAAGGGCAGCACTGAAGCTTTCTTT
CDR3 protein: CASSYGKGSTEAFF

clone size: few
V gene: TRBV5-1
D gene: TRBD1
J gene: TRBJ2-5
CDR3 DNA: TGCGCCAGCAGCTGGGACAGGGTAGAGACCCAGTACTTC
CDR3 protein: CASSWDRVETQYF

clone size: NA
V gene: TRBV20-1
D gene: NA
J gene: TRBJ1-1
CDR3 DNA: TGCAGTGTTCAGGGGAACACTGAAGCTTTCTTT
CDR3 protein: CSVQGNTEAFF

clone size: NA
V gene: TRBV2
D gene: NA
J gene: TRBJ2-1
CDR3 DNA: TGTGCCAGCAGTGAAGAGCTTTATGAGCAGTTCTTC
CDR3 protein: CASSEELYEQFF

clone size: NA
V gene: TRBV5-4
D gene: NA
J gene: TRBJ2-1
CDR3 DNA: TGTGCCAGCAGCTTGCTGCTAGGAGGGGCTGAGGAGCAGTTCTTC
CDR3 protein: CASSLLLGGAEEQFF

clone size: once
V gene: TRBV30
D gene: NA
J gene: TRBJ2-7
CDR3 DNA: TGTGCCTGCGCCGTCAGTCCGGGTTCCTACGAGCAGTACTTC
CDR3 protein: CACAVSPGSYEQYF

clone size: few
V gene: TRBV19
D gene: NA
J gene: TRBJ1-2
CDR3 DNA: TGTGCCAGTCAGATGGACGGTCGCTATGGCTACACCTTC
CDR3 protein: CASQMDGRYGYTF

clone size: NA
V gene: TRBV19
D gene: NA
J gene: TRBJ2-2
CDR3 DNA: TGTGCCAGTAAGTCTTCCGACACTACCGGGGAGCTGTTTTTT
CDR3 protein: CASKSSDTTGELFF

clone size: NA
V gene: TRBV11-2
D gene: TRBD1
J gene: TRBJ1-3
CDR3 DNA: TGTGCCAGCAGCTTGGACAGGGGTGGAAACACCATATATTTT
CDR3 protein: CASSLDRGGNTIYF

clone size: few
V gene: TRBV30
D gene: NA
J gene: TRBJ1-1
CDR3 DNA: TGTGCCTGGAGCTCGGGGAAGAACACTGAAGCTTTCTTT
CDR3 protein: CAWSSGKNTEAFF

clone size: NA
V gene: TRBV4-1
D gene: TRBD1
J gene: TRBJ2-7
CDR3 DNA: TGCGCCAGCAGCCCCCCCGACAGGGCGTCCTACGAGCAGTACTTC
CDR3 protein: CASSPPDRASYEQYF

clone size: NA
V gene: TRBV19
D gene: TRBD1
J gene: TRBJ1-5
CDR3 DNA: TGTGCCAGTAGTATTCTCAGTAGGGACAGGGGATCTTTACCCCAGCATTTT
CDR3 protein: CASSILSRDRGSLPQHF

clone size: NA
V gene: TRBV10-3
D gene: NA
J gene: TRBJ1-6
CDR3 DNA: TGTGCCATCAGTGCCGGGAATAGTACACCCCTCCACTTT
CDR3 protein: CAISAGNSTPLHF

clone size: NA
V gene: TRBV5-1
D gene: NA
J gene: TRBJ2-6
CDR3 DNA: TGCGCCAGCAGCGGGGTTTCTGGGGCCAACGTCCTGACTTTC
CDR3 protein: CASSGVSGANVLTF

clone size: NA
V gene: TRBV13
D gene: NA
J gene: TRBJ1-2
CDR3 DNA: TGTGCCAGCAGCCCTCGGGTGAGTCGGAGCGGTGGCTACACCTTC
CDR3 protein: CASSPRVSRSGGYTF

clone size: NA
V gene: TRBV5-4
D gene: NA
J gene: TRBJ1-2
CDR3 DNA: TGTGCCAGCAGCTCACCACCCCAGGGTAACTATGGCTACACCTTC
CDR3 protein: CASSSPPQGNYGYTF

clone size: NA
V gene: TRBV19
D gene: NA
J gene: TRBJ1-1
CDR3 DNA: TGTGCCAGTAGTCCGGGGACAACATTGAACACTGAAGCTTTCTTT
CDR3 protein: CASSPGTTLNTEAFF

clone size: few
V gene: TRBV6-1
D gene: NA
J gene: TRBJ1-6
CDR3 DNA: TGTGCCAGCAGCGAACAGGTCAGCTCCTATAATTCACCCCTCCACTTT
CDR3 protein: CASSEQVSSYNSPLHF

clone size: NA
V gene: TRBV28
D gene: NA
J gene: TRBJ1-1
CDR3 DNA: TGTGCCAGCCGGCCGAGTGTAAGGAGGACTGAAGCTTTCTTT
CDR3 protein: CASRPSVRRTEAFF

clone size: NA
V gene: TRBV5-1
D gene: NA
J gene: TRBJ2-5
CDR3 DNA: TGCGCCAGCAGCCCTGGAAATACCCTCCAAGAGACCCAGTACTTC
CDR3 protein: CASSPGNTLQETQYF

clone size: NA
V gene: TRBV7-2
D gene: NA
J gene: TRBJ2-7
CDR3 DNA: TGTGCCAGCAGCTTAACGTCGACCAACGAGCAGTACTTC
CDR3 protein: CASSLTSTNEQYF

clone size: NA
V gene: TRBV5-1
D gene: NA
J gene: TRBJ2-5
CDR3 DNA: TGCGCCAGCAGCCGGGGGAGCGGAGAGACCCAGTACTTC
CDR3 protein: CASSRGSGETQYF

clone size: NA
V gene: TRBV5-4
D gene: NA
J gene: TRBJ2-1
CDR3 DNA: TGTGCCAGCAGCTTGGGACAGGCAGTGTCCTACAATGAGCAGTTCTTC
CDR3 protein: CASSLGQAVSYNEQFF

clone size: NA
V gene: TRBV7-8
D gene: TRBD1
J gene: TRBJ2-1
CDR3 DNA: TGTGCCAGTAACCAAGGGGGCGTCTACAATGAGCAGTTCTTC
CDR3 protein: CASNQGGVYNEQFF